These T cell receptor beta chains were read from a single sample in a study of shared clonotypes between healthy human individuals. Clones were read by immunoSEQ multiplex PCR, and TCRdb kept only the in-frame ones, dropping some. Here the sample spans about 2 million clones, approximately 95% being singletons. Material for sequencing was naive CD8+ T cells sorted from blood. The source of these receptors is a young man in good health. CDR3s include the opening cysteine and the closing phenylalanine or tryptophan. The order of the fields is D gene, clone size, CDR3 length, J gene, V gene, CDR3 DNA, CDR3 protein. A D gene is named only where the DNA matches it firmly. A row's size may be missing; if present it is once, few, many or a size class.

D: TRBD1
size: NA
length: 14
J: TRBJ2-7
V: TRBV6-1
DNA: TGTGCCAGCAGTGACGGGACAGACTTTTACGAGCAGTACTTC
CDR3: CASSDGTDFYEQYF

D: NA
size: NA
length: 16
J: TRBJ2-6
V: TRBV4-1
DNA: TGCGCCAGCAGCCAAGAAGAACTATCCTGGGCCAACGTCCTGACTTTC
CDR3: CASSQEELSWANVLTF

D: NA
size: NA
length: 14
J: TRBJ2-7
V: TRBV4-3
DNA: TGCGCCAGCAGCCATGCCAAGGGCTCCTACGAGCAGTACTTC
CDR3: CASSHAKGSYEQYF

D: TRBD1
size: NA
length: 14
J: TRBJ1-1
V: TRBV4-1
DNA: TGCGCCAGCAGCCAAGGAAAGGGGGCCACTGAAGCTTTCTTT
CDR3: CASSQGKGATEAFF

D: NA
size: NA
length: 15
J: TRBJ2-7
V: TRBV27
DNA: TGTGCCAGCAGCCCTAACCCGGGAAAACCCTACGAGCAGTACTTC
CDR3: CASSPNPGKPYEQYF

D: NA
size: NA
length: 14
J: TRBJ2-7
V: TRBV7-9
DNA: TGTGCCAGCAGCTCGGACCGGACCTCCTACGAGCAGTACTTC
CDR3: CASSSDRTSYEQYF

D: TRBD2
size: NA
length: 18
J: TRBJ2-3
V: TRBV5-4
DNA: TGTGCCAGCAGCCCTCTAGCGGAGACCCTAGGGGGCACAGATACGCAGTATTTT
CDR3: CASSPLAETLGGTDTQYF

D: NA
size: NA
length: 15
J: TRBJ1-1
V: TRBV9
DNA: TGTGCCAGCAGCCCCCTTCACGGGGTGAACACTGAAGCTTTCTTT
CDR3: CASSPLHGVNTEAFF

D: TRBD1
size: NA
length: 14
J: TRBJ2-7
V: TRBV11-2
DNA: TGTGCCAGCAGCTTGGGGACAGGACGCTACGAGCAGTACTTC
CDR3: CASSLGTGRYEQYF

D: NA
size: once
length: 13
J: TRBJ1-2
V: TRBV30
DNA: TGTGCCTGGAGTGGAGGGTCCCCTAATGGCTACACCTTC
CDR3: CAWSGGSPNGYTF

D: NA
size: NA
length: 16
J: TRBJ1-3
V: TRBV11-2
DNA: TGTGCCAGCAGCTTAGGAGCGGGGGTATCTGGAAACACCATATATTTT
CDR3: CASSLGAGVSGNTIYF

D: TRBD1
size: NA
length: 15
J: TRBJ2-7
V: TRBV27
DNA: TGTGCCAGCAGTTTTGAGGACAGGCCCATAGGCGAGCAGTACTTC
CDR3: CASSFEDRPIGEQYF

D: NA
size: NA
length: 17
J: TRBJ2-2
V: TRBV28
DNA: TGTGCCAGCAGTTATCCCTCCGGGACACCGAACACCGGGGAGCTGTTTTTT
CDR3: CASSYPSGTPNTGELFF

D: TRBD1
size: NA
length: 16
J: TRBJ2-3
V: TRBV28
DNA: TGTGCCAGCAGTCTAACAGGGGGTTCTTACACAGATACGCAGTATTTT
CDR3: CASSLTGGSYTDTQYF

D: NA
size: NA
length: 16
J: TRBJ1-5
V: TRBV7-2
DNA: TGTGCCAGCAGCTTAGCGCCGGGGGGCTTGGGTCAGCCCCAGCATTTT
CDR3: CASSLAPGGLGQPQHF

D: NA
size: NA
length: 15
J: TRBJ2-7
V: TRBV4-1
DNA: TGCGCCAGCAGCTCAACCCCGATTCGCTCCTACGAGCAGTACTTC
CDR3: CASSSTPIRSYEQYF

D: TRBD2
size: NA
length: 14
J: TRBJ2-3
V: TRBV2
DNA: TGTGCCAGCAGTGACCCGGGGGGGCAAGATACGCAGTATTTT
CDR3: CASSDPGGQDTQYF

D: NA
size: NA
length: 15
J: TRBJ2-7
V: TRBV4-3
DNA: TGCGCCAGCAGCCAAGGAGGTGGAAGCTCCTACGAGCAGTACTTC
CDR3: CASSQGGGSSYEQYF

D: TRBD2
size: NA
length: 14
J: TRBJ2-1
V: TRBV4-3
DNA: TGCGCCAGCAGCCAAGTACTAGCGGGAAATGAGCAGTTCTTC
CDR3: CASSQVLAGNEQFF

D: NA
size: NA
length: 14
J: TRBJ2-7
V: TRBV4-1
DNA: TGCGCCAGCAGCCAAGAAGGCAGGGGTTACGAGCAGTACTTC
CDR3: CASSQEGRGYEQYF

D: TRBD1
size: NA
length: 16
J: TRBJ1-1
V: TRBV5-1
DNA: TGCGCCAGCAGCTTCTTCGGGACAGGGGGCTCGACTGAAGCTTTCTTT
CDR3: CASSFFGTGGSTEAFF

D: TRBD1
size: NA
length: 15
J: TRBJ1-3
V: TRBV7-9
DNA: TGTGCCAGCAGCTTACCCGGGACAGGTCAAAACACCATATATTTT
CDR3: CASSLPGTGQNTIYF

D: NA
size: once
length: 14
J: TRBJ1-1
V: TRBV30
DNA: TGTGCCTGGAGAGGGGGGGCTGGGAGCACTGAAGCTTTCTTT
CDR3: CAWRGGAGSTEAFF

D: NA
size: NA
length: 13
J: TRBJ2-7
V: TRBV27
DNA: TGTGCCAGCAGTTTGTTGCAGGGATACGAGCAGTACTTC
CDR3: CASSLLQGYEQYF

D: TRBD2
size: NA
length: 15
J: TRBJ2-1
V: TRBV27
DNA: TGTGCCAGCAGTTTATCAGCGGGGGCCTACAATGAGCAGTTCTTC
CDR3: CASSLSAGAYNEQFF

D: NA
size: NA
length: 15
J: TRBJ2-5
V: TRBV5-1
DNA: TGCGCCAGCAGCTCATGGTGGGGGGAACGAGAGACCCAGTACTTC
CDR3: CASSSWWGERETQYF

D: TRBD1
size: NA
length: 17
J: TRBJ1-6
V: TRBV6-1
DNA: TGTGCCAGCAGTGAAGTGGGCCAGGGGGCATGGAATTCACCCCTCCACTTT
CDR3: CASSEVGQGAWNSPLHF

D: TRBD2
size: NA
length: 15
J: TRBJ2-5
V: TRBV2
DNA: TGTGCCAGCAGTGAAGCGGCGGGAGTGGGGGAGACCCAGTACTTC
CDR3: CASSEAAGVGETQYF

D: TRBD2
size: NA
length: 16
J: TRBJ2-7
V: TRBV18
DNA: TGTGCCAGCTCACCGACGGGACGGACTAGCTCCTACGAGCAGTACTTC
CDR3: CASSPTGRTSSYEQYF

D: NA
size: NA
length: 13
J: TRBJ1-1
V: TRBV15
DNA: TGTGCCACCAGGGACAGTCCAGGGACTGAAGCTTTCTTT
CDR3: CATRDSPGTEAFF

D: NA
size: few
length: 12
J: TRBJ2-7
V: TRBV7-8
DNA: TGTGCCAGCAGCTTAGGGGACTACGAGCAGTACTTC
CDR3: CASSLGDYEQYF

D: TRBD1
size: NA
length: 13
J: TRBJ2-7
V: TRBV5-6
DNA: TGTGCCAGCAGCTGGGGGACAGGATACGAGCAGTACTTC
CDR3: CASSWGTGYEQYF

D: TRBD2
size: NA
length: 14
J: TRBJ2-7
V: TRBV6-5
DNA: TGTGCCGGCAGTTACTCGCGGCTAGCGGGCGAGCAGTACTTC
CDR3: CAGSYSRLAGEQYF

D: TRBD1
size: NA
length: 15
J: TRBJ2-7
V: TRBV27
DNA: TGTGCCAGCAGTTTCCTACAGGGGGCCCCCGACGAGCAGTACTTC
CDR3: CASSFLQGAPDEQYF

D: NA
size: NA
length: 15
J: TRBJ2-7
V: TRBV28
DNA: TGTGCCAGCAGTTTTCGGGGCGGGGGCCCGGGCGAGCAGTACTTC
CDR3: CASSFRGGGPGEQYF

D: NA
size: NA
length: 12
J: TRBJ2-7
V: TRBV6-4
DNA: TGTGCCAGCAGTGACGACGGCTACGAGCAGTACTTC
CDR3: CASSDDGYEQYF

D: TRBD1
size: NA
length: 18
J: TRBJ2-7
V: TRBV7-9
DNA: TGTGCCAGCAGCTTACCAGATACCACTGACAGGGGGAGGTACGAGCAGTACTTC
CDR3: CASSLPDTTDRGRYEQYF

D: NA
size: NA
length: 15
J: TRBJ1-1
V: TRBV5-1
DNA: TGCGCCAGCAGCTTGGAAGGGTCATCCGGCACTGAAGCTTTCTTT
CDR3: CASSLEGSSGTEAFF

D: NA
size: NA
length: 15
J: TRBJ1-1
V: TRBV29-1
DNA: TGCAGCGTTGAAGATCGTTCACAGATGAACACTGAAGCTTTCTTT
CDR3: CSVEDRSQMNTEAFF

D: NA
size: NA
length: 15
J: TRBJ2-4
V: TRBV19
DNA: TGTGCCAGTAGCTACCCGGAGGGATTTCAAAACATTCAGTACTTC
CDR3: CASSYPEGFQNIQYF

D: NA
size: NA
length: 15
J: TRBJ2-7
V: TRBV19
DNA: TGTGCCAGTAGTATTCTCTTAACCACGACCTACGAGCAGTACTTC
CDR3: CASSILLTTTYEQYF

D: TRBD2
size: NA
length: 16
J: TRBJ2-5
V: TRBV7-2
DNA: TGTGCCAGCAGCGTTTGGACTAGCGGGGACCAAGAGACCCAGTACTTC
CDR3: CASSVWTSGDQETQYF

D: NA
size: NA
length: 18
J: TRBJ1-6
V: TRBV11-2
DNA: TGTGCCAGCAGCTTTAGTCCTATCCCACAGGCGGTGGATTCACCCCTCCACTTT
CDR3: CASSFSPIPQAVDSPLHF

D: NA
size: NA
length: 14
J: TRBJ2-3
V: TRBV30
DNA: TGTGCCTGGAATATGAACGGAGCCACAGATACGCAGTATTTT
CDR3: CAWNMNGATDTQYF

D: TRBD2
size: NA
length: 14
J: TRBJ2-7
V: TRBV2
DNA: TGTGCCAGCAGAGCTAGCGGGAGTATCCACGAGCAGTACTTC
CDR3: CASRASGSIHEQYF

D: NA
size: NA
length: 15
J: TRBJ1-4
V: TRBV7-9
DNA: TGTGCCAGCAGAAATACGGGCCCTGGATATGAAAAACTGTTTTTT
CDR3: CASRNTGPGYEKLFF

D: TRBD1
size: once
length: 13
J: TRBJ2-7
V: TRBV30
DNA: TGTGCCTGGAGAGACACAGGGGACCACGAGCAGTACTTC
CDR3: CAWRDTGDHEQYF

D: NA
size: NA
length: 13
J: TRBJ2-7
V: TRBV13
DNA: TGTGCCAGCAGCCCGGGGACCCACTACGAGCAGTACTTC
CDR3: CASSPGTHYEQYF

D: NA
size: NA
length: 15
J: TRBJ1-3
V: TRBV5-1
DNA: TGCGCCAGCAGCTCGGACACCGACTCTGGAAACACCATATATTTT
CDR3: CASSSDTDSGNTIYF

D: NA
size: NA
length: 14
J: TRBJ2-1
V: TRBV27
DNA: TGTGCCAGCACAGAGACGGGAAGTAGGAATGAGCAGTTCTTC
CDR3: CASTETGSRNEQFF

D: TRBD2
size: NA
length: 16
J: TRBJ2-7
V: TRBV4-1
DNA: TGCGCCAGCAGCCAAGAACTAGCGGGACTAACCTACGAGCAGTACTTC
CDR3: CASSQELAGLTYEQYF

D: NA
size: NA
length: 16
J: TRBJ2-1
V: TRBV10-3
DNA: TGTGCCATCAGTGCTCCCCTTAATAGCGGAAACAATGAGCAGTTCTTC
CDR3: CAISAPLNSGNNEQFF

D: TRBD2
size: NA
length: 14
J: TRBJ2-1
V: TRBV4-1
DNA: TGCGCCAGCAGCCATCAGGGACTAGCTGGCGAGCAGTTCTTC
CDR3: CASSHQGLAGEQFF

D: NA
size: few
length: 12
J: TRBJ2-2
V: TRBV9
DNA: TGTGCCAGCAGCGCCGGCACCGGGGAGCTGTTTTTT
CDR3: CASSAGTGELFF

D: NA
size: NA
length: 12
J: TRBJ2-7
V: TRBV18
DNA: TGTGCCAGCTCACCAGGGGGAGCCGAGCAGTACTTC
CDR3: CASSPGGAEQYF